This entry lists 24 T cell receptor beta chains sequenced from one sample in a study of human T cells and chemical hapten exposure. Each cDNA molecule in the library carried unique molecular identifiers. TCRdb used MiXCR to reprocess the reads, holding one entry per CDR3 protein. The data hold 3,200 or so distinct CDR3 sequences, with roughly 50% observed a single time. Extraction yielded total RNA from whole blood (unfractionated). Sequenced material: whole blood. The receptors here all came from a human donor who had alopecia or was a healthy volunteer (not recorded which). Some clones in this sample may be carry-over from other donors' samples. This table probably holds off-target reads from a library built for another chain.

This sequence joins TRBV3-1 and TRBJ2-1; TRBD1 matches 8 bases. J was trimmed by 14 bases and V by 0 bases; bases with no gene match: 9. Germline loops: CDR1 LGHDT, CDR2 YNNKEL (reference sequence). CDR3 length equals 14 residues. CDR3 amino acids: CASSQDTTGGPKFF. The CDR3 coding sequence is TGTGCCAGCAGCCAAGACACCACAGGGGGACCGAAGTTCTTC.

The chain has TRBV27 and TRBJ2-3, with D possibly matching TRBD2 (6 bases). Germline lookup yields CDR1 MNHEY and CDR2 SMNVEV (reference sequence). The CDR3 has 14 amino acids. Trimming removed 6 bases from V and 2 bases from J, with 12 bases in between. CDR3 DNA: TGTGCCAGCAGCCTGGGACTTACCACAGATACGCAGTATTTT. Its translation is CASSLGLTTDTQYF.

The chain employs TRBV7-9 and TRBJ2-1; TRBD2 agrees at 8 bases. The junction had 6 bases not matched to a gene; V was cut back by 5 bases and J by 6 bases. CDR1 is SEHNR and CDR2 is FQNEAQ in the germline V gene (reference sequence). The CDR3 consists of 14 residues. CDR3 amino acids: CASSPERGTNEQFF. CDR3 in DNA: TGTGCCAGCAGCCCCGAGCGGGGGACCAATGAGCAGTTCTTC.

The CDR3 region is CASSDSPGQGVVENEKLFF. The CDR3 coding sequence is TGTGCCAGCAGCGATTCTCCGGGACAGGGTGTGGTGGAGAATGAAAAACTGTTTTTT. J is TRBJ1-4 and V is TRBV9, with 9 bases lining up with TRBD1. Germline V gene lookup returns CDR1 SGDLS and CDR2 YYNGEE. The trim removed 3 bases at V and 5 bases at J, leaving 17 bases unmatched. This CDR3 contains 19 residues.

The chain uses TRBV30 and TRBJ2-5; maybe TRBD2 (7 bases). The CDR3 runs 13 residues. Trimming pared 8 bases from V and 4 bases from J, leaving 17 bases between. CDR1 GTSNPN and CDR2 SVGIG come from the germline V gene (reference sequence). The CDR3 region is CARTDGGPETQYF. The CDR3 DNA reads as TGTGCCCGGACGGACGGGGGGCCAGAGACCCAGTACTTC.

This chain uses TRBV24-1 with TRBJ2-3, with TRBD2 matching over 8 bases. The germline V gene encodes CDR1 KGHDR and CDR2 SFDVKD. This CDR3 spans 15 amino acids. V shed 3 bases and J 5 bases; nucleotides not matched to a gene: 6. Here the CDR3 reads CATSDPAGVVDTQYF. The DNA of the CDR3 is TGTGCCACCAGTGATCCAGCGGGGGTGGTAGATACGCAGTATTTT.

The CDR3 protein is CASTAAGYNEQFF. The DNA for the CDR3 is TGCGCCAGTACAGCTGCGGGATACAATGAGCAGTTCTTC. V and J are TRBV5-1 and TRBJ2-1, with D maybe TRBD2 (6 bases). Germline CDR1 reads SGHRS; CDR2 reads YFSETQ. This CDR3 is 13 amino acids long. Trimming stripped 8 bases from V and 4 bases from J, with 13 bases between.

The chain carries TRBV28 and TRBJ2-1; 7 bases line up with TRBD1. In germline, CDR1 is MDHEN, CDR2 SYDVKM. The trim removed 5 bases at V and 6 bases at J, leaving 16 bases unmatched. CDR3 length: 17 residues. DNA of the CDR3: TGTGCCAGCAGTCCCCCCCTTTACAGGGGTGTTTTCAATGAGCAGTTCTTC. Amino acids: CASSPPLYRGVFNEQFF. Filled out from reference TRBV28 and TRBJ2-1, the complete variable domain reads DVKVTQSSRYLVKRTGEKVFLECVQDMDHENMFWYRQDPGLGLRLIYFSYDVKMKEKGDIPEGYSVSREKKERFSLILESASTNQTSMYLCASSPPLYRGVFNEQFFGPGTRLTVL.

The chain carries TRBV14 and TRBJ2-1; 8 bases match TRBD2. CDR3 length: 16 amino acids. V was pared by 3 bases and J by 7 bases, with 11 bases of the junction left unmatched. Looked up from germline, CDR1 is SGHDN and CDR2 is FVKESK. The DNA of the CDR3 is TGTGCCAGCAGCCATGGATGGCGGGGGGTCAGAAATGAGCAGTTCTTC. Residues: CASSHGWRGVRNEQFF.

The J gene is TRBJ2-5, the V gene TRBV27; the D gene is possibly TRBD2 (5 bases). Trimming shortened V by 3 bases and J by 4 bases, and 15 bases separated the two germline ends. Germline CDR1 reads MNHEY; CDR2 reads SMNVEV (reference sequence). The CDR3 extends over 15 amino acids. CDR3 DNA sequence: TGTGCCAGCAGTTTGACGGGGAATTTCTTAGAGACCCAGTACTTC. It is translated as CASSLTGNFLETQYF.

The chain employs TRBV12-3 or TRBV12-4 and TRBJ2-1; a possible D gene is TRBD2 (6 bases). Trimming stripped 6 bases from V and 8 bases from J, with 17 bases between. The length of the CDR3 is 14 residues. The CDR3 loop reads CASRLAHTRDEQFF. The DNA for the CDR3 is TGTGCCAGCAGACTAGCCCACACCCGCGATGAGCAGTTCTTC.

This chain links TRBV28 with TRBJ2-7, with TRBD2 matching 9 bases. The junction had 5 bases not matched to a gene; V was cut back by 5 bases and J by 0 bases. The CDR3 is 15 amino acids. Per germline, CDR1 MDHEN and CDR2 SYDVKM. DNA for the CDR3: TGTGCCAGCAGTGCTCATAGCGGGAGCTCCTACGAGCAGTACTTC. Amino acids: CASSAHSGSSYEQYF.

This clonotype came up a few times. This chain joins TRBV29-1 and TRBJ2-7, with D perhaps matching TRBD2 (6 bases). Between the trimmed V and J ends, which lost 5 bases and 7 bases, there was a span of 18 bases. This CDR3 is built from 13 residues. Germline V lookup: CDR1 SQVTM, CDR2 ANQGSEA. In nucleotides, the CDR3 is TGCAGCGTTTGGCAGGGCGGCCGGGGGGAGCAGTACTTC. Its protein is CSVWQGGRGEQYF.

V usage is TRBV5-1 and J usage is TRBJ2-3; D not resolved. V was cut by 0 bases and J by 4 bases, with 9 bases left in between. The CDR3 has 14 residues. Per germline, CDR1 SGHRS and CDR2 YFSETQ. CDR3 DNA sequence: TGCGCCAGCAGCTTGGCGGTAGCTGCAGATACGCAGTATTTT. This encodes CASSLAVAADTQYF.

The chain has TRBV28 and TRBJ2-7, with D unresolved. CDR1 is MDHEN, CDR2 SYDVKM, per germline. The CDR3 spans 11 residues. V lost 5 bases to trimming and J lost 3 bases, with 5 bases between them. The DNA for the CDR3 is TGTGCCAGCAGTAATCTCTACGAGCAGTACTTC. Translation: CASSNLYEQYF.

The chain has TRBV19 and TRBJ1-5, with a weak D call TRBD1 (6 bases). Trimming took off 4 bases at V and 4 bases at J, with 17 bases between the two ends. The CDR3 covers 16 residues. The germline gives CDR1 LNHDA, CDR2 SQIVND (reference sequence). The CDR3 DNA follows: TGTGCCAGTAGTACTACGGGACAATCGATTAATCAGCCCCAGCATTTT. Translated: CASSTTGQSINQPQHF.

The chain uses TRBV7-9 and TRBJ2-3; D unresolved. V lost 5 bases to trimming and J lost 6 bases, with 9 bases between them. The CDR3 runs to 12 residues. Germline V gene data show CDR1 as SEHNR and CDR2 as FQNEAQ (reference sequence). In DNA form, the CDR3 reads TGTGCCAGCAGCGCAGCGAGGGATACGCAGTATTTT. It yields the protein CASSAARDTQYF.

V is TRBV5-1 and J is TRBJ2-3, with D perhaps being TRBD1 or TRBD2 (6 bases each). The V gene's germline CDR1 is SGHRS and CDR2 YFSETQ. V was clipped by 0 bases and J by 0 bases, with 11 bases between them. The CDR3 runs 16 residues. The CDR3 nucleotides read TGCGCCAGCAGCTTGGCTTGGGGGGCCAGCACAGATACGCAGTATTTT. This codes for CASSLAWGASTDTQYF.

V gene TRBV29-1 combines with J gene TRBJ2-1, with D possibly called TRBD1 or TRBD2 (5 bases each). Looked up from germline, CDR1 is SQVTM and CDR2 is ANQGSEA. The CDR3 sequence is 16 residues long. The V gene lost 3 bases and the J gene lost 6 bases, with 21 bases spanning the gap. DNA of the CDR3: TGCAGCGTTGACGGGGCCGGACCGCCTGATTGCAATGAGCAGTTCTTC. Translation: CSVDGAGPPDCNEQFF.

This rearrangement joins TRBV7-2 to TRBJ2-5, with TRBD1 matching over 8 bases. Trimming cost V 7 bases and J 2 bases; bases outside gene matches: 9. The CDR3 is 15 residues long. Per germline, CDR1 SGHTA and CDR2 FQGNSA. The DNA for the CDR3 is TGTGCCAGCAACAGCAGGGGGCTAGGTCAAGAGACCCAGTACTTC. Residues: CASNSRGLGQETQYF.

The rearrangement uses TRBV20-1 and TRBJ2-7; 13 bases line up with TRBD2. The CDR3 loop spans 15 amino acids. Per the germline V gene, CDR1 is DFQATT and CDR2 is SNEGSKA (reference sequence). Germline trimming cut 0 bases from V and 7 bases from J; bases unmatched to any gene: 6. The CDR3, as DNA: TGCAGTGCTAGAGAACTAGCGGGAGGGCTAGGGGAGCAGTACTTC. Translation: CSARELAGGLGEQYF.

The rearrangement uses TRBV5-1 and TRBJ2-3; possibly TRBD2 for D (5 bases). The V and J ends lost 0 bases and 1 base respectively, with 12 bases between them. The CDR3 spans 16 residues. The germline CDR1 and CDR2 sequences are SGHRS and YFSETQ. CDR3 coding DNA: TGCGCCAGCAGCTTGGCTGTGGGAGCTGGCACAGATACGCAGTATTTT. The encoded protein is CASSLAVGAGTDTQYF.

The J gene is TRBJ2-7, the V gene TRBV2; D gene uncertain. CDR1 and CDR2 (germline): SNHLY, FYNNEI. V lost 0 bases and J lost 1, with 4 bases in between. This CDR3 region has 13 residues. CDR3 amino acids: CASSEAQSYEQYF. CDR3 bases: TGTGCCAGCAGTGAAGCACAGTCCTACGAGCAGTACTTC.

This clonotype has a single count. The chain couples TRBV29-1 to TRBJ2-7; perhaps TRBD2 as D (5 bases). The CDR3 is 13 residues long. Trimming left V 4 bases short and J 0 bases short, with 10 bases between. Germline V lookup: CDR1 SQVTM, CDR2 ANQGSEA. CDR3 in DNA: TGCAGCGTTGGGACTTCGAGCTCCTACGAGCAGTACTTC. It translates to CSVGTSSSYEQYF.